This T cell receptor beta chain was recorded in a study of shared T cell receptors in the human thymus (dated by TCRdb to 2020 to 2022). Study-level background: The study examined how self-reactive, shared T-cell receptor alpha chains are generated in the human thymus.

On this clone itself: What this receptor recognizes is not known. No quality values exist for individual bases; no much larger clone is one base distant.

The junction carries 10 bases between V and J, which are trimmed by 3 bases and 2 bases respectively. The CDR3 starts with the cysteine, ends with the phenylalanine, and has 14 residues. Just the 42-base CDR3 DNA is kept, in frame starting at base 1. As encoded in the germline V gene, CDR1 is KGHSH while CDR2 is LQKENI. Libraries were prepared through the immunoSEQ multiplex PCR assay. TCRdb mirrors the immuneACCESS table, restricted to in-frame sequences. Some clones are absent from its copies; in checked studies, under half trace to an unresolved V gene, and the reason for the others is unknown. This sample has about 380,000 clones in its table, and over 90% of those were observed once. Jointly, the top ten make up about 0.02% of the sample.

The chain was built from TRBV18 and TRBJ1-1, with no confident D gene call. This clonotype was sampled from a human donor. The sequenced sample was thymocytes. DNA sequence: TGTGCCAGCTCACCTATTTCCCCTAACACTGAAGCTTTCTTT. Its coded protein is CASSPISPNTEAFF.